These T cell receptor beta chains were read from a single sample in a study of a mutant IDH1 vaccine in newly diagnosed glioma. Their antigens remain unidentified. Data came from immunoSEQ multiplex PCR; TCRdb stores just in-frame clones and leaves some out. This table has under 150,000 clones, around 77% appearing once. The material was PBMCs, obtained from a glioma patient whose treatment included an IDH1 peptide vaccine. The receptors were gathered from a man aged 40-55 years with glioma. The CDR3 runs from the conserved cysteine through the conserved F or W. Fields, in order: J gene, clone size, V gene, CDR3 length, D gene, CDR3 DNA, CDR3 protein. A D gene is named only where the DNA matches it firmly. Size is omitted from some rows. Given values are once, few, many or a class for expanded clones.

TRBJ2-5 once TRBV6-1 15 TRBD2 TGTGCCAGCAGTGAAGTGGGCGGGGGGCAAGAGACCCAGTACTTC CASSEVGGGQETQYF
TRBJ2-7 NA TRBV27 13 NA TGTGCCAGCAGTTGGGCAGGGCAGAACGAGCAGTACTTC CASSWAGQNEQYF
TRBJ1-2 once TRBV28 14 NA TGTGCCAGCAGTTTACCCGGCGGCCCCTATGGCTACACCTTC CASSLPGGPYGYTF
TRBJ2-3 NA TRBV7-3 14 NA TGTGCCAGCAGCGTAACACCGGGGTCAGATACGCAGTATTTT CASSVTPGSDTQYF
TRBJ2-7 NA TRBV23-1 13 NA TGCGCCAGCCCAAGGCGGGGAGCCTACGAGCAGTACTTC CASPRRGAYEQYF
TRBJ2-5 NA TRBV18 12 NA TGTGCCAGCTCACTATTACAAGAGACCCAGTACTTC CASSLLQETQYF
TRBJ2-7 NA TRBV10-3 15 NA TGTGCCATCAGTGAAGAAGGGAACCCATCCTACGAGCAGTACTTC CAISEEGNPSYEQYF
TRBJ1-5 NA TRBV9 14 NA TGTGCCAGCAGCGTATCGTGGAGCAATCAGCCCCAGCATTTT CASSVSWSNQPQHF
TRBJ2-7 NA TRBV6-1 13 TRBD2 TGTGCCAGTCTGACTAGCGGGAAATACGAGCAGTACTTC CASLTSGKYEQYF
TRBJ2-7 once TRBV18 16 TRBD1 TGTGCCAGCTCACCACCGCCGGGACAGGGAGGTCACGAGCAGTACTTC CASSPPPGQGGHEQYF
TRBJ2-3 NA TRBV4-1 16 NA TGCGCCAGCAGCCAAGAGAGGGCCTGGAGCACAGATACGCAGTATTTT CASSQERAWSTDTQYF
TRBJ2-1 NA TRBV27 14 NA TGTGCCAGCAGTTTAACCTTTACCAACAATGAGCAGTTCTTC CASSLTFTNNEQFF
TRBJ2-1 NA TRBV5-1 12 NA TGCGCCAGCAGCCGGGTCCTTAATGAGCAGTTCTTC CASSRVLNEQFF
TRBJ2-7 NA TRBV11-2 14 NA TGTGCCAGCAGCTTAATAAGGGGTGGACGGGAGCAGTACTTC CASSLIRGGREQYF
TRBJ2-1 NA TRBV6-4 12 NA TGTGCCAGCAGTGCCTCGGGGAATGAGCAGTTCTTC CASSASGNEQFF
TRBJ2-7 NA TRBV5-1 13 NA TGCGCCAGCAGCTCTACCACTGGAGGGGAGCAGTACTTC CASSSTTGGEQYF
TRBJ2-1 NA TRBV23-1 14 NA TGCGCCAGCAGTCATAAGCGGTTCAACAATGAGCAGTTCTTC CASSHKRFNNEQFF